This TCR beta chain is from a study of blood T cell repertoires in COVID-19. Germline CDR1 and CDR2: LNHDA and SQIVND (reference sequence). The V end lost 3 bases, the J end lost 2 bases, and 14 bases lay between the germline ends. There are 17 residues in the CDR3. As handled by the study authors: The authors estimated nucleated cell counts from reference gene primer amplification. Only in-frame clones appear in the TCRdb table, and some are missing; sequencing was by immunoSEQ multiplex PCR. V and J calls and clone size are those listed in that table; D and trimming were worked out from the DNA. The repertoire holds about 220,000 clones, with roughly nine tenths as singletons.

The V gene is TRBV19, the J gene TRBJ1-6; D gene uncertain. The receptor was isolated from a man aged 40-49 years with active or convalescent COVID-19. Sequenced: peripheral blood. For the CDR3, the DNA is TGTGCCAGTAGTATGACTTACGGGAGGACCTATAATTCACCCCTCCACTTT. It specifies CASSMTYGRTYNSPLHF.